This T cell receptor (beta chain) emerged from a study of T-cell reconstitution after alpha-beta-depleted transplantation in children. Study results and caveats: Surviving recipient cells, namely T cells and thymic progenitors, were the source of high day-60 TCRbeta diversity in some patients. Alpha-beta T cells about two months after transplant reportedly derived from several hundred expanded graft clones. A year had passed since transplant, and T-cell counts and diversity by then came mostly from newly produced T cells.

V gave up 3 bases and J gave up 1 base, with 10 bases separating them. CDR3 length: 14 residues. The germline gives CDR1 SGDLS, CDR2 YYNGEE. Regarding this clonotype: Its antigen is currently unknown.

The TCRbeta library was prepared with unique molecular identifiers. TCRdb ran MiXCR on the PCR reads and lists one entry per CDR3 protein. The repertoire holds some 600,000 distinct CDR3 sequences, with around 13% as singletons. The sequenced sample was PBMCs, mostly from graft donor cells, obtained 360 days after TCRalphabeta/CD19-depleted stem cell transplant. J is TRBJ2-5 and V is TRBV9; D may be TRBD2 (6 bases). The sequence derives from a male patient under 18 who had a stem cell transplant for acute myeloid leukemia, so the T cells may come from the graft donor. The CDR3 here is CASSARLGQETQYF. The CDR3 DNA reads as TGTGCCAGCAGCGCAAGACTAGGCCAAGAGACCCAGTACTTC. Together with reference TRBV9 and TRBJ2-5, the CDR3 gives the full variable domain: DSGVTQTPKHLITATGQRVTLRCSPRSGDLSVYWYQQSLDQGLQFLIQYYNGEERAKGNILERFSAQQFPDLHSELNLSSLELGDSALYFCASSARLGQETQYFGPGTRLLVL.